The entry below describes one T cell receptor beta chain. Its specific antigen is unknown. Base qualities were left out, and no much larger clone turns up one base away. This sample was taken from a study of T cell responses to AZD1222 COVID-19 vaccine listed by TCRdb under 2021. With regard to the full study: TCR sequencing covered some 240 trial participants: 207 given two doses of AZD1222 and 26 given two doses of MenACWY control vaccine. Trial participants were enrolled into age subgroups of 18-55, 56-69 and 70-plus years, which contained roughly 150, 30 and 60 TCR-sequenced participants, respectively.

The sample's time point label is to be understood as: about 28 days (+/-7) after the second vaccine dose. This specimen's treatment or condition label, per the study, means: meningococcal conjugate vaccine given as trial control. The vaccinee samples were drawn from two UK trials, COV001 and COV002, one of which was a single-blind randomized controlled phase 2/3 trial testing AZD1222 (ChAdOx1 nCoV-19) in healthy adults. For TCRbeta chain sequencing, PBMC samples from trial participants were taken at day 0 and at day 28 after the second dose. The CDR3 regions of human TCRbeta chains were subjected to immunosequencing. From the authors' description of their analysis: TCRs in the repertoires were compared against a reference library of SARS-CoV-2-specific TCRs that had been generated with the MIRA antigen-specificity platform. Breadth was defined as the fraction of unique TCRs that were SARS-CoV-2-associated. Depth was defined as the fraction of total T cells that were SARS-CoV-2-associated. Each spike-specific TCR was assigned to its reactive spike region and to a CD4 or CD8 class using the MIRA data. Log10-transformed breadth and depth values were compared by one-way ANOVA with Sidak's multiple comparisons tests. The table comes from immuneACCESS by way of TCRdb, which keeps in-frame sequences with V and J called. Part of the clones is missing from these tables; in studies checked, under half for an unresolved V gene and the rest for unknown reasons. V and J calls plus clone size are reproduced from that table; the DNA served to infer D and trimming. This sample comprises 150,000 to 200,000 clones, approximately 90% of them detected only once. The ten largest clones take up more than 3.5% of the sample.

The CDR3 goes from the cysteine to the phenylalanine over 15 residues. Only the CDR3 portion is preserved as DNA: 45 bases, with reading frame beginning at the first base. Trimmed from V: 7 bases; trimmed from J: 2 bases; junction bases lacking a gene match: 5. Taken from the germline V gene (reference sequence), the CDR1 and CDR2 loops are SEHNR and FQNEAQ. Overall study outcomes, separate from this receptor: In the small 56-69-year group, the increase in depth fell short of significance, most likely because of low power. Only five to seven AZD1222 recipients were SARS-CoV-2 seropositive at baseline, limiting conclusions about previously exposed vaccinees. After two AZD1222 doses, spike-specific TCR breadth and depth were significantly higher than at day 0 and than in MenACWY recipients. Nearly half of unique spike-specific TCRs reportedly recognized epitopes outside regions mutated in the B.1.351 and B.1.1.7 variants. Participants were mostly white British, with more females than males. The authors suggested clonal diversity may have been underestimated. The vaccine-associated CD4 TCRs covered the entire spike protein, and the dominant responses fell in regions 160-218 and 743-854. Because no day 14 peak-response samples were available, the repertoires could be characterized only after the peak T cell response.

The source was peripheral blood, collected 28 days after the second dose of the MenACWY control vaccine. This receptor was taken from an adult who received the MenACWY meningococcal vaccine as a control. The sequence is built from TRBV7-9 and TRBJ2-1, and 10 junction bases match TRBD2. The encoded CDR3 is CASIPSGSPYNEQFF. In nucleotide form, the sequence is TGTGCCAGCATCCCTAGCGGGAGCCCCTACAATGAGCAGTTCTTC.